The clone carrying this T cell receptor (beta chain) was counted a few times. Its antigen is not known. The sample originates from a study of cytomegalovirus exposure and HLA in healthy donors. V gave up 5 bases and J gave up 0 bases; unmatched junction bases: 6. The CDR3 spans 15 residues. Germline loops: CDR1 MGHRA, CDR2 YSYEKL. Findings and limits, study-wide: Sequencing had likely introduced a cluster of highly shared sequence variants as an artifact. In a later analysis, HLA-C alleles had the fewest associated TCRs, DRB1 alleles the most. TCR beta chains numbering approximately 150 were designated cytomegalovirus-associated. Common viral pathogens seemed, in a later analysis, to connect with several of the most significant clusters.

The PCR made use of 60 Vbeta and 13 Jbeta primers. Libraries were prepared by immunoSEQ multiplex PCR; TCRdb keeps only in-frame clonotypes and omits some of them. The sample has approximately 120,000 clones, about 10% seen once; the top ten hold about 4.7%. The sequenced material came from PBMCs. The V call is TRBV4-1, the J call TRBJ1-1; 7 bases are shared with TRBD1. The receptor comes from a woman aged 18 to 35 in good health and CMV-seropositive. CDR3 bases: TGCGCCAGCAGCACACAGGGGACCATGAACACTGAAGCTTTCTTT. It is translated as CASSTQGTMNTEAFF.